Reported below is one T cell receptor (beta chain). Its antigen is currently unknown. The CDR3 spans 14 residues. Germline V gives CDR1 MNHEY, CDR2 SVGAGI. Trimming at V came to 6 bases and at J to 4 bases, leaving 6 bases not matched to a gene. These data come from a study of cytomegalovirus exposure and HLA in healthy donors. Background on the study: The roughly 110 validation repertoires were reported in a later analysis to have been generated on the same platform as the roughly 670 first-cohort repertoires.

Sequencing used immunoSEQ multiplex PCR; TCRdb keeps in-frame clones, though not all of them. This sample has 250,000 to 350,000 clones, with approximately 87% found just once. Study results and limitations: Usually a TCR sequence was rare, but some public TCRs were found in many donors. Investigators reported 150 to 200 TCR beta chains as tied to cytomegalovirus.

Separation from the 666-subject first cohort characterized the roughly 120-subject validation cohort, to which the donors belonged. The clonotype comes from a woman aged 18-29 years in good health and CMV-seronegative. This chain connects TRBV6-5 to TRBJ1-1; 9 positions match TRBD1. Sequences were obtained from PBMCs. In DNA form, the CDR3 reads TGTGCCAGCAGCTGGACAGGGGTGGGCACTGAAGCTTTCTTT. Its protein is CASSWTGVGTEAFF.